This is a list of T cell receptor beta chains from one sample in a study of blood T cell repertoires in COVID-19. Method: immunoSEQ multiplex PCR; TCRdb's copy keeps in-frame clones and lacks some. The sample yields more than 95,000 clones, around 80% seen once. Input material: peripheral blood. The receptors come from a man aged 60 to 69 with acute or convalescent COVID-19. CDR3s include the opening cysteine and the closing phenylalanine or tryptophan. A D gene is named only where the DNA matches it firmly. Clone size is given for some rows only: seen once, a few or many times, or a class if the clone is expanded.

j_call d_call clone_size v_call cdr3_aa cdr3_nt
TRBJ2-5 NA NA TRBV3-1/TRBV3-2 CASSQDRETQYF TGTGCCAGCAGCCAAGATAGAGAGACCCAGTACTTC
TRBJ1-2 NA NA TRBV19 CASSAGSANYGYTF TGTGCCAGTAGCGCGGGCAGTGCTAACTATGGCTACACCTTC
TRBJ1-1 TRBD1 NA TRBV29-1 CSAKQGAGTEAFF TGCAGCGCCAAACAGGGGGCGGGCACTGAAGCTTTCTTT
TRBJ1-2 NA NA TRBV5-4 CASTHPTLDGYTF TGTGCCAGCACCCACCCCACGTTAGATGGCTACACCTTC
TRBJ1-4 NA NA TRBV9 CASLRQATNEKLFF TGTGCCAGCCTAAGACAGGCAACTAATGAAAAACTGTTTTTT
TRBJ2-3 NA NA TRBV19 CATSRSWSTSTDTQYF TGTGCCACCTCCCGGAGCTGGTCCACAAGCACAGATACGCAGTATTTT
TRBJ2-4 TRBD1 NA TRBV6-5 CASSYRQGVNIQYF TGTGCCAGCAGTTACCGACAGGGCGTAAACATTCAGTACTTC
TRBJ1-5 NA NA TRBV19 CASSIEGAGGNQPQHF TGTGCCAGTAGTATAGAGGGGGCTGGAGGCAATCAGCCCCAGCATTTT
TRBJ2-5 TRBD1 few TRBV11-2 CASSLPQGDEETQYF TGTGCCAGCAGCTTGCCACAGGGGGACGAAGAGACCCAGTACTTC
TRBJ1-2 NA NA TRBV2 CASSVGAGVRGYTF TGTGCCAGCAGTGTGGGAGCGGGGGTACGGGGCTACACCTTC
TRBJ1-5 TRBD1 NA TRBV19 CASRLGQGAHQPQHF TGTGCCAGTAGGCTGGGACAGGGGGCTCATCAGCCCCAGCATTTT
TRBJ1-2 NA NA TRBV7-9 CASSVRVNYGYTF TGTGCCAGCAGCGTCAGGGTTAACTATGGCTACACCTTC
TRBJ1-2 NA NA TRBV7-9 CASSLVRDGYTF TGTGCCAGCAGCCTGGTGCGGGATGGCTACACCTTC
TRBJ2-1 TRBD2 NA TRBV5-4 CASSPGLADYNEQFF TGTGCCAGCAGCCCTGGACTAGCGGACTACAATGAGCAGTTCTTC
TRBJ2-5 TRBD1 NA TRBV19 CASSIVGGRGTETQYF TGTGCCAGTAGTATAGTCGGTGGCAGGGGGACGGAGACCCAGTACTTC
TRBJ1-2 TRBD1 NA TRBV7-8 CASSLNPGQGANYGYTF TGTGCCAGCAGCTTAAACCCGGGACAGGGTGCCAACTATGGCTACACCTTC
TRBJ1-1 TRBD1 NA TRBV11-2 CASSATPGQRRNTEAFF TGTGCCAGCAGCGCCACCCCGGGACAGAGGCGGAACACTGAAGCTTTCTTT
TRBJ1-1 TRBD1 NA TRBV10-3 CAIKDRADTEAFF TGTGCCATCAAGGACAGGGCAGACACTGAAGCTTTCTTT
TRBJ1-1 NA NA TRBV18 CASSPVDRNTEAFF TGTGCCAGCTCGCCGGTGGACAGGAACACTGAAGCTTTCTTT
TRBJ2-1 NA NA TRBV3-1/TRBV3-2 CASSRVGDEQFF TGTGCCAGCAGCCGGGTCGGGGATGAGCAGTTCTTC
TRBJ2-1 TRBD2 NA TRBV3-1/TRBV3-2 CASRPTSGRDSSYNEQFF TGTGCCAGCAGACCGACTAGCGGGAGGGATAGCTCCTACAATGAGCAGTTCTTC
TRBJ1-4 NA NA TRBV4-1 CASSQGGANEKLFF TGCGCCAGCAGCCAAGGGGGCGCTAATGAAAAACTGTTTTTT
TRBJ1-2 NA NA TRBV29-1 CSVVRGDYGYTF TGCAGCGTTGTCAGGGGAGACTATGGCTACACCTTC
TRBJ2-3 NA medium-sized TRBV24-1 CATSDIAEGTDTQYF TGTGCCACCAGTGACATAGCGGAAGGCACAGATACGCAGTATTTT
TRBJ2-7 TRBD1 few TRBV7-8 CASSYGTGNSHEQYF TGTGCCAGCAGCTATGGGACAGGGAATTCCCACGAGCAGTACTTC
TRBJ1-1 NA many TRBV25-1 CASSEYTPVQAFF TGTGCCAGCAGTGAATATACCCCAGTACAAGCTTTCTTT
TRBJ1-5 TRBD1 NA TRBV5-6 CASSLGQGGQPQHF TGTGCCAGCAGCCTAGGACAGGGTGGTCAGCCCCAGCATTTT
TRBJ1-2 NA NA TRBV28 CASSLGQGLGYTF TGTGCCAGCAGTTTAGGGCAGGGATTAGGCTACACCTTC
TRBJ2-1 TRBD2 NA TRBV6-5 CASRMGLGPYNEQFF TGTGCCAGCAGGATGGGACTAGGACCTTACAATGAGCAGTTCTTC
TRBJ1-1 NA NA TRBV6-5 CASSLGRPEAFF TGTGCCAGCAGTCTCGGGAGGCCTGAAGCTTTCTTT
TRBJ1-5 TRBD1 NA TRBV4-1 CASSQGQGDQPQHF TGCGCCAGCAGCCAAGGACAGGGCGATCAGCCCCAGCATTTT